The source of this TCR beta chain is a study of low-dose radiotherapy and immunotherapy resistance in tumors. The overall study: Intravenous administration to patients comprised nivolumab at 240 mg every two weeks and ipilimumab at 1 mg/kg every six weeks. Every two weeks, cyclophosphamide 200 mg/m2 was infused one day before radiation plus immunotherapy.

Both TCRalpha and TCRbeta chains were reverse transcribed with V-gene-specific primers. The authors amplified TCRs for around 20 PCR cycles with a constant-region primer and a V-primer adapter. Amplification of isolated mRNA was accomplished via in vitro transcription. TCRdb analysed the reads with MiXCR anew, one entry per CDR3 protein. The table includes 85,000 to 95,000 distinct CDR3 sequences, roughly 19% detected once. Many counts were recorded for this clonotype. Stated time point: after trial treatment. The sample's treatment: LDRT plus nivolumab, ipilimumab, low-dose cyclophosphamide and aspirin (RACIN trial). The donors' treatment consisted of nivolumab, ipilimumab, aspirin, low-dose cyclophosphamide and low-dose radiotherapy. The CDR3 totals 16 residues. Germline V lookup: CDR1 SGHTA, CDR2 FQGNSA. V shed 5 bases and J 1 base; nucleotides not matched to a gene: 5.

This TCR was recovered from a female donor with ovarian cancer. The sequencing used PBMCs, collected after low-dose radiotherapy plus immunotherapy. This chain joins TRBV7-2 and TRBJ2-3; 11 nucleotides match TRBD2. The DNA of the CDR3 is TGTGCCAGCAGCGTACTAGCGGGGGTGGGCACAGATACGCAGTATTTT. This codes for CASSVLAGVGTDTQYF.